This T cell receptor beta chain emerged from a study of T cells expressing NK-cell markers. Study overall: Seven sequenced donors out of eight were HCMV-seropositive, one seronegative.

Study-wide results and limits: Dominance of the CD3+CD56-NKG2C+ fraction by these clonotypes also held in a handful of donors.

With regard to this clonotype: Its specificity is not known.

The CDR3 loop spans 16 amino acids. Per the germline V gene, CDR1 is SGHVS and CDR2 is FNYEAQ. Synthesis of TCR beta cDNA relied on 5'RACE template switching carrying UMIs. Following a re-call of the 5' RACE reads, TCRdb has one entry per CDR3 protein and lacks DNA. The listing records hundreds of thousands of distinct CDR3 sequences. What was sequenced was blood T cells: a sorted CD56 or NKG2C T cell subset, CD4+ or CD8+ T cells, or bulk PBMC T cells (not recorded which). This TCR came from a man between 18 and 69 years old in good health. This chain links TRBV7-6 with TRBJ1-4; without DNA, the TCRdb call of TRBD1 cannot be checked. The CDR3 is CASSLVTGQGNEKLFF.